This TCR beta chain is drawn from a study of blood T cell repertoires in COVID-19 (dated by TCRdb to the early 2020s). Concerning the study at large: Collaborator samples came from the United States, Italy and Spain and covered acute and convalescent phases of COVID-19. The material from the prospective study consisted of cDNA or gDNA derived from T cells, B-cell-depleted T cells, or PBMCs. Deeply sampled blood TCRbeta repertoires from subjects exposed to, actively infected with, or recovered from COVID-19 were included in the dataset. The repertoires were released in a freely available public database meant as a resource for research on the immune response to SARS-CoV-2. Samples came from the ongoing ImmuneRACE study (first 160 participants) plus 1,254 subjects from 6 global collaborators. Nearly every sample came with metadata listing a de-identified subject ID, COVID-19 status, age in years and sex. Where available, HLA class I and class II types were taken from metadata supplied by the sample provider and were not determined by assay-based typing.

Turning to this clone: Its cognate antigen has yet to be identified. One base away there is no much larger clone; base qualities are not given.

The paper as a whole reports these results and caveats: Clinical and demographic metadata were provided uncurated, with the amount varying by source and participant.

Based on the germline V gene, the CDR1 and CDR2 sequences are SGDLS and YYNGEE. Its CDR3 holds 16 amino acids, cysteine through phenylalanine. Just CDR3 DNA is preserved here, 48 bases in frame from base 1. The germline V and J ends show losses of 0 bases and 9 bases respectively, and no gene match explains 8 bases of the junction. In Seattle, one collaborating source enrolled patients while the infection was active and tracked those patients longitudinally over the course of disease. Each collaborating institution followed its own protocols to collect whole blood in K2EDTA tubes. For TCRbeta analysis, collaborators shipped samples as frozen whole blood, isolated PBMCs, or DNA extracted from either of those sample types. TCRbeta CDR3 regions were amplified from genomic DNA by means of the immunoSEQ Assay, a bias-controlled multiplex PCR. In the authors' own workflow: The number of nucleated cells in each sample was estimated from the amplification of reference gene primers within the assay. To quantify the absolute abundance of each unique TCRbeta CDR3 rearrangement, sequence reads were collapsed and filtered. For each sample, productive Simpson clonality was calculated as the square root of Simpson's diversity index across productive rearrangements. In its TCRdb copy, this immuneACCESS table keeps in-frame sequences only and misses some clones. Where compared with another copy, unresolved V genes explain less than half of these, and the others have no known cause. V and J calls and clone size are as listed in that table; D and trimming were resolved from the DNA. For this sample the table gives over 150,000 clones, of which roughly 84% were detected only once. The ten largest clones take up 8.3% of the sample.

The TCR comes from a woman between 55 and 75 years old with COVID-19, enrolled during active disease. Rearrangement joined TRBV9 to TRBJ2-1, with 11 bases in between that match TRBD1. Source material: peripheral blood. The DNA is as follows: TGTGCCAGCAGCGTAGCTACATCCGGGACAGGGGGTGAGCAGTTCTTC. It codes for CASSVATSGTGGEQFF.